This T cell receptor beta chain was retrieved from a study of T-cell memory formation after mild COVID-19. Overall study: Clusters were largely donor specific. Findings and limits, study-wide: Mostly located in CM and EM were contracting CD4+ clones, with contracting CD8+ clones located in EMRA. Clones contracting across day 15 to 85 had a balanced CD4/CD8 profile; later expanding clones leaned CD4+.

The table lists this clonotype with a few counts. What it binds is not known. The CDR3 is 16 residues long. CDR1 is LNHNV, CDR2 YYDKDF, per germline (reference sequence). Trimming pared 0 bases from V and 5 bases from J, leaving 13 bases between. In TCRdb, the 5' RACE reads were re-called with MiXCR into one record per CDR3 protein. The sample has about 620,000 distinct CDR3 sequences; about a sixth are singletons. The specimen was PBMCs or a T cell subset sorted from them (not recorded which). The chain combines TRBV15 with TRBJ2-2; D might be TRBD2 (5 bases). The TCR originated in an adult woman who had mild COVID-19 (a few samples of this study predate the infection). Cell type and time point are not known. The CDR3 DNA follows: TGTGCCACCAGCAGAGACGGGGTGGGCTTTACCGGGGAGCTGTTTTTT. It translates to CATSRDGVGFTGELFF.